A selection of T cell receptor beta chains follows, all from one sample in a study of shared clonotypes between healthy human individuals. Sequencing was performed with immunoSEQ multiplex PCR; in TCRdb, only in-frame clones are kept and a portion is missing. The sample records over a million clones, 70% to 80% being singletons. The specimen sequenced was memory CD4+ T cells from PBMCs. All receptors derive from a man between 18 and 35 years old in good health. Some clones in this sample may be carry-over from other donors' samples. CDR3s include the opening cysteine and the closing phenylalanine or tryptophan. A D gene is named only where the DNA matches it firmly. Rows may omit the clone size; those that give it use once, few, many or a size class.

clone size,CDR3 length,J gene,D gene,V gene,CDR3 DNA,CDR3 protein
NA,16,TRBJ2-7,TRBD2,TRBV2,TGTGCCAGCAGTGGGGGGACTAGCGGGCCACTCTACGAGCAGTACTTC,CASSGGTSGPLYEQYF
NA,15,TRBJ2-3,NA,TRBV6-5,TGTGCCAGCAGTCAACAGATGTCTAGCACAGATACGCAGTATTTT,CASSQQMSSTDTQYF
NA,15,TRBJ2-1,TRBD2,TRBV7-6,TGTGCCAGCAGCTTATACGCGGGAGGTTACAATGAGCAGTTCTTC,CASSLYAGGYNEQFF
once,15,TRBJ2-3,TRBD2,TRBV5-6,TGTGCCAGCAGCTTTAAGGCGGGGGACACAGATACGCAGTATTTT,CASSFKAGDTDTQYF
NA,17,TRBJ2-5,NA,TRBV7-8,TGTGCCAGCAGCCTCACGGCCGGGGCAGCCTACCAAGAGACCCAGTACTTC,CASSLTAGAAYQETQYF
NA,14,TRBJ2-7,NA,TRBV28,TGTGCCAGCAGTTTTACATCTACCTACTACGAGCAGTACTTC,CASSFTSTYYEQYF
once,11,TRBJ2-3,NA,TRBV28,TGTGCCAGCAGCCGGACAGATACGCAGTATTTT,CASSRTDTQYF
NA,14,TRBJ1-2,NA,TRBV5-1,TGCGCCAGCAGCTTGGCCGGTGCAGGGCCTGGCTACACCTTC,CASSLAGAGPGYTF
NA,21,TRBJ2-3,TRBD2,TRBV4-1,TGCGCCAGCAGCCAAACCCCAACCGGGACTAGCGGGAGGGCCAGTCCAGATACGCAGTATTTT,CASSQTPTGTSGRASPDTQYF
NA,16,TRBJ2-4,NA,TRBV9,TGTGCCAGCAGCCCTTCCGTCTCGCTAGCCAAAAACATTCAGTACTTC,CASSPSVSLAKNIQYF
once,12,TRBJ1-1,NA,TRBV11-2,TGTGCCAGCAGCTTAGGGGGGAAAGGGGCTTTCTTT,CASSLGGKGAFF
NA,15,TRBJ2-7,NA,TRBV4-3,TGCGCCAGCAGCCAAGATAGGTACAGGGCCTACGAGCAGTACTTC,CASSQDRYRAYEQYF
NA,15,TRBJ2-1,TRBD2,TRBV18,TGTGCCAGCTCACCAATGGCGGGAGGGTACAATGAGCAGTTCTTC,CASSPMAGGYNEQFF
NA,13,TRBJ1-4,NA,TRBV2,TGTGCCAGCGGAATTACGAGGAACGAAAAACTGTTTTTT,CASGITRNEKLFF
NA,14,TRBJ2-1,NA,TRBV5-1,TGCGCCAGCAGCTTGGGCCCCGTCTTCACTGAGCAGTTCTTC,CASSLGPVFTEQFF
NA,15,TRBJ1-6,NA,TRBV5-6,TGTGCCAGCAGCACTAGGGTCAGCATAAATTCACCCCTCCACTTT,CASSTRVSINSPLHF
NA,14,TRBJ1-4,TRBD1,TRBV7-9,TGTGCCAGCAGCCCGACAGGGGGGAGTGAAAAACTGTTTTTT,CASSPTGGSEKLFF
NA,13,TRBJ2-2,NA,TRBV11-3,TGTGCCAGCAGCTCCCGTAACACCGGGGAGCTGTTTTTT,CASSSRNTGELFF
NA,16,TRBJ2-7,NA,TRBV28,TGTGCCAGCAGTCAATCGGCCGGGGGGCTATTGTACGAGCAGTACTTC,CASSQSAGGLLYEQYF
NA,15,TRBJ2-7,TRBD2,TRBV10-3,TGTGCCATCAGACCCGGGACTAGCGGCCCCTACGAGCAGTACTTC,CAIRPGTSGPYEQYF
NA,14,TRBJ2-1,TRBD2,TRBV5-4,TGTGCCAGCAGCTTGGCCGGGGAGGGCAATGAGCAGTTCTTC,CASSLAGEGNEQFF
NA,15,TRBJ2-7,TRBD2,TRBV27,TGTGCCAGCAGTTTAGCTCTAGCGGGTGTCTACGAGCAGTACTTC,CASSLALAGVYEQYF
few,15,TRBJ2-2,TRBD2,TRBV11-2,TGTGCCAGCAGCCCGTCGGGGGGGCACACCGGGGAGCTGTTTTTT,CASSPSGGHTGELFF
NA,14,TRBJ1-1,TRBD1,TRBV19,TGTGCCAGTAGTCCTCGCGGGACAGACACTGAAGCTTTCTTT,CASSPRGTDTEAFF